Listed below are T cell receptor beta chains from one sample, sequenced in a study of cytomegalovirus exposure and HLA in healthy donors. Profiled with immunoSEQ multiplex PCR; TCRdb holds only in-frame clones, not every one. The table lists 100,000 to 150,000 clones, roughly 70% of them singletons. The sequencing input was PBMCs. Every receptor here comes from a man aged 25 to 40 in good health and CMV-seronegative. The conserved cysteine and the conserved F or W are not part of the CDR3 here.

J gene: TRBJ1-5; V gene: TRBV4-3; CDR3 protein: ASSQGGGGQPQH
J gene: TRBJ2-7; V gene: TRBV14; CDR3 protein: ASSMGTPVLESEQY
J gene: TRBJ2-3; V gene: TRBV9; CDR3 protein: ASSLGTDTDTQY
J gene: TRBJ1-5; V gene: TRBV6-1; CDR3 protein: ASILNQGANQPQH
J gene: TRBJ1-5; V gene: TRBV4-3; CDR3 protein: ASSQDRTGGHQPQH
J gene: TRBJ2-1; V gene: TRBV5-4; CDR3 protein: ASSDTVQGVGIYNEQF
J gene: TRBJ2-7; V gene: TRBV10-3; CDR3 protein: AIGGTVQGSYEQY
J gene: TRBJ2-7; V gene: TRBV6-5; CDR3 protein: ASRRQSYEQY
J gene: TRBJ1-4; V gene: TRBV5-4; CDR3 protein: ASSPTSGWGEKLF
J gene: TRBJ2-7; V gene: TRBV7-2; CDR3 protein: ASSALAGDIEQY
J gene: TRBJ1-2; V gene: TRBV28; CDR3 protein: ASSRRGGANYGYT
J gene: TRBJ2-7; V gene: TRBV5-5; CDR3 protein: ASSLFRDKQY
J gene: TRBJ1-2; V gene: TRBV19; CDR3 protein: ASTPGPAGDYGYT
J gene: TRBJ2-1; V gene: TRBV5-1; CDR3 protein: ASSATSGGASKF
J gene: TRBJ1-5; V gene: TRBV10-3; CDR3 protein: AISDSQLSSQPQH
J gene: TRBJ1-4; V gene: TRBV11-2; CDR3 protein: ASSYRLTGTNEKLF
J gene: TRBJ1-4; V gene: TRBV13; CDR3 protein: ASSFKVDNEKLF
J gene: TRBJ1-1; V gene: TRBV6-1; CDR3 protein: ASSLDGTPNTEAF
J gene: TRBJ2-3; V gene: TRBV28; CDR3 protein: ASSLAGGADTQY
J gene: TRBJ2-7; V gene: TRBV2; CDR3 protein: ASSEAASSYEQY
J gene: TRBJ2-1; V gene: TRBV11-3; CDR3 protein: ASSYGQGSYNEQF
J gene: TRBJ1-6; V gene: TRBV5-1; CDR3 protein: ASSWTGNSPLH
J gene: TRBJ2-1; V gene: TRBV4-3; CDR3 protein: ASSQDSPTGQGVHEQF
J gene: TRBJ2-2; V gene: TRBV5-7; CDR3 protein: ASSPQMTGPSNTGELF
J gene: TRBJ2-1; V gene: TRBV7-9; CDR3 protein: SSSLAPGKEQF
J gene: TRBJ2-3; V gene: TRBV6-6; CDR3 protein: ASSPGGDTQY
J gene: TRBJ2-2; V gene: TRBV27; CDR3 protein: ASSLRGPTGELF
J gene: TRBJ2-5; V gene: TRBV2; CDR3 protein: ASRVGGGETQY
J gene: TRBJ1-2; V gene: TRBV27; CDR3 protein: ASSPRHYGYT